The 22 T cell receptor beta chains in this list originate from one sample, sequenced in a study of blood T cells in healthy people across ages. A J-beta primer mix and a sample-barcoded 5' primer were used in a second PCR of roughly 7 to 12 cycles. TCRdb reanalysed the 5' RACE reads using MiXCR and keeps one entry per CDR3 protein. This sample has over 500,000 distinct CDR3 sequences; 40% to 65% occur once, and the top ten carry 13%. The material sequenced was blood. The receptors were sampled from a woman over 75 in good health.

This chain links TRBV5-1 with TRBJ2-5, with TRBD2 matching over 8 bases. This CDR3 is built from 14 residues. Germline CDR1 reads SGHRS; CDR2 reads YFSETQ. Trimming removed 4 bases from V and 11 bases from J; junction bases left unmatched: 13. The CDR3 loop reads CASSEGLGGSEQYF. In nucleotides, the CDR3 is TGCGCCAGCAGCGAGGGACTAGGAGGTAGTGAGCAGTACTTC.

Regarding this clonotype: Relative to the germline gene, one junction end is altered; a read error may explain this. Here the CDR3 DNA reads TGTGCCAGCGCACCGACTCTTGGGGACATTCAGTACTTC. This gives the protein CASAPTLGDIQYF. The chain employs TRBV18 and TRBJ2-4; D is uncertain. Germline values: CDR1 KGHSH, CDR2 LQKENI. CDR3 length: 13 residues.

As DNA, the CDR3 is TGTGCCAGCAGCTACCTTACTAGCGGGGCTGGTGAGCAGTTCTTC. Protein sequence: CASSYLTSGAGEQFF. The chain carries TRBV7-6 and TRBJ2-1, with 10 positions matching TRBD2. V dropped 4 bases and J dropped 9; count of bases not matched to a gene: 9. There are 15 residues in the CDR3. The germline CDR1 and CDR2 sequences are SGHVS and FNYEAQ.

Notes on this clonotype: The junction departs from germline at one end; a sequencing error may be responsible. The chain links TRBV9 to TRBJ2-1; D possibly corresponds to TRBD2 (6 bases). Germline V gives CDR1 SGDLS, CDR2 YYNGEE. The CDR3 consists of 15 residues. CDR3 sequence (DNA): TGTGTCAGCAGCGTTGACGGGGGTTCGTACAATGAGCAGTTCTTC. Translation gives CVSSVDGGSYNEQFF.

This clonotype came up many times. The J gene is TRBJ2-7, the V gene TRBV6-5, with TRBD1 as a possible D gene (5 bases). Looked up from germline, CDR1 is MNHEY and CDR2 is SVGAGI. This CDR3 spans 14 amino acids. V gave up 0 bases and J gave up 2 bases, with 8 bases separating them. The CDR3 spells CASSYSGRAYEQYF. The CDR3 nucleotides are TGTGCCAGCAGTTACTCAGGCAGGGCCTACGAGCAGTACTTC.

The rearrangement uses TRBV7-6 and TRBJ1-1; D is unclear. Germline V gives CDR1 SGHVS, CDR2 FNYEAQ. The V end lost 5 bases, the J end lost 4 bases, and 8 bases lay between the germline ends. The CDR3 spans 12 residues. The CDR3 loop is CASSRTGTEAFF. The CDR3 DNA reads as TGTGCCAGCAGCCGAACTGGCACTGAAGCTTTCTTT.

The count of this clonotype is one. The genes are TRBV29-1 and TRBJ1-1; D is unclear. Germline assignment: CDR1 SQVTM and CDR2 ANQGSEA. This CDR3 has 14 residues. V shed 0 bases and J shed 4 bases, with 12 bases lying between them. As DNA, the CDR3 is TGCAGCGTTGAAGAGAACCCAGTGGGCACTGAAGCTTTCTTT. It codes for CSVEENPVGTEAFF.

This clonotype came up a few times. The chain links TRBV30 to TRBJ2-5; TRBD2 matches 8 bases. This CDR3 spans 16 amino acids. The J segment lost 11 bases and the V segment lost 2 bases, leaving 19 bases of the junction unmatched. The germline gives CDR1 GTSNPN, CDR2 SVGIG (reference sequence). The CDR3 DNA reads as TGTGCCTGGAGTACTTTAGCGGGGACCCATGGTAATGAGCAGTACTTC. This translates into CAWSTLAGTHGNEQYF.

This clonotype appeared a few times. This may come from a read error, since a much larger clone is one base off. CDR3 in DNA: TGCAGCGCCGCAGGAGCTGCAGATACGCAGTATTTT. Amino acid sequence: CSAAGAADTQYF. The chain recombines TRBV29-1 with TRBJ2-3; D uncertain. V was pared by 7 bases and J by 4 bases, with 12 bases between. Germline V CDR1 and CDR2: SQVTM, ANQGSEA. This CDR3 is built from 12 residues.

This clonotype was recorded at least ten times. The genes are TRBV9 and TRBJ2-7; D is unresolved. This CDR3 region has 15 residues. V gave up 0 bases and J gave up 2 bases, with 12 bases separating them. Germline-derived CDR1 and CDR2 are SGDLS and YYNGEE. CDR3 amino acids: CASSVGMDSTYEQYF. CDR3 nucleotide sequence: TGTGCCAGCAGCGTAGGCATGGATTCAACCTACGAGCAGTACTTC.

This chain links TRBV4-2 with TRBJ2-3, with a tentative D call TRBD2 (5 bases). This CDR3 contains 17 residues. The germline V and J ends were trimmed by 0 bases and 0 bases, with 13 bases remaining between them. Germline CDR1 is LGHNA and CDR2 is YNFKEQ. CDR3 DNA: TGTGCCAGCAGCCAAGAATGGATAGCGCCTAGCACAGATACGCAGTATTTT. This sequence encodes CASSQEWIAPSTDTQYF.

This clonotype was seen many times. The chain has TRBV3-1 and TRBJ2-1; D possibly corresponds to TRBD2 (6 bases). The V end lost 2 bases, the J end lost 10 bases, and 12 bases lay between the germline ends. CDR1 is LGHDT, CDR2 YNNKEL, per germline (reference sequence). The CDR3 is 13 amino acids. For the CDR3, the DNA is TGTGCCAGCAGCCAAACACTGGAGGGGGAGCAGTTCTTC. Translated, it gives CASSQTLEGEQFF.

This chain links TRBV2 with TRBJ2-3, with a tentative D call TRBD2 (6 bases). CDR1 is SNHLY, CDR2 FYNNEI, per germline. The CDR3 runs to 15 residues. V dropped 6 bases and J dropped 6 bases, with 19 bases sitting between them. CDR3: CASRQATGASDTQYF. The CDR3 bases are TGTGCCAGCAGGCAAGCAACGGGAGCCTCCGATACGCAGTATTTT. Complete variable domain (other parts from reference TRBV2 and TRBJ2-3): EPEVTQTPSHQVTQMGQEVILRCVPISNHLYFYWYRQILGQKVEFLVSFYNNEISEKSEIFDDQFSVERPDGSNFTLKIRSTKLEDSAMYFCASRQATGASDTQYFGPGTRLTVL.

On this clonotype: A much bigger clone sits one base away, suggesting this may be a read error. The chain has TRBV6-4 and TRBJ2-1; 15 bases are shared with TRBD2. The V segment lost 5 bases and the J segment 5 bases; nucleotides outside the gene matches: 13. Germline V lookup: CDR1 MRHNA, CDR2 SNTAGT. CDR3 size: 19 residues. The CDR3 loop reads CASSLPTGLAGGTDNEQFF. The CDR3 DNA follows: TGTGCCAGCAGTCTGCCGACAGGACTAGCGGGGGGGACCGACAATGAGCAGTTCTTC.

Remarks on this clonotype: It may be a read error: a sequence one base away is much more abundant. The rearrangement links TRBV24-1 to TRBJ1-2; maybe TRBD1 (5 bases). In germline, CDR1 is KGHDR, CDR2 SFDVKD. There are 14 residues in the CDR3. CDR3 sequence reads: CATSSSQEDYGHTF. The CDR3 DNA sequence: TGTGCCACCAGTTCATCACAGGAGGACTATGGCCACACCTTC.

The chain joins TRBV7-2 to TRBJ1-1; TRBD1 agrees at 8 bases. V lost 5 bases, J lost 4 bases, and 9 bases stayed unmatched. This CDR3 contains 15 residues. Germline V gene sequence: CDR1 SGHTA, CDR2 FQGNSA. In DNA form, the CDR3 reads TGTGCCAGCAGCATCCAACCAGGGGGCGGCACTGAAGCTTTCTTT. This translates into CASSIQPGGGTEAFF.

The J gene is TRBJ2-6, the V gene TRBV20-1, with D unclear. CDR3 size: 19 residues. CDR1 and CDR2 (germline): DFQATT, SNEGSKA (reference sequence). Trimming stripped 3 bases from V and 2 bases from J, with 23 bases between. Here the CDR3 DNA reads TGCAGTGCTAGTATTAGTGTGGCTCGCAAGGTTACTGGGGCCAACGTCCTGACTTTC. Amino acids: CSASISVARKVTGANVLTF.

This clonotype turned up a few times. A much larger clone lies a single base off, so this may be a read error. The chain recombines TRBV20-1 with TRBJ2-7; 10 bases agree with TRBD2. The CDR3 runs 16 residues. Per the germline V gene, CDR1 is DFQATT and CDR2 is SNEGSKA (reference sequence). With V trimmed by 5 bases and J by 7 bases, 17 bases remained unmatched. The chain's CDR3 is CSASTGTSAFTDEQYF. The CDR3 DNA reads as TGCAGTGCTTCCACCGGGACTAGCGCATTCACGGATGAGCAGTACTTC.

This chain uses TRBV6-1 with TRBJ2-3; maybe TRBD2 (6 bases). Germline loops: CDR1 MNHNS, CDR2 SASEGT. V dropped 6 bases and J dropped 4 bases, with 14 bases sitting between them. The length of the CDR3 is 14 residues. The CDR3 region has the DNA TGTGCCAGCAGGGCGGGAACTATCGCAGATACGCAGTATTTT. Amino acids: CASRAGTIADTQYF.

The V call is TRBV28, the J call TRBJ2-1, with D tentatively TRBD2 (6 bases). The CDR3 has 14 residues. The germline gives CDR1 MDHEN, CDR2 SYDVKM. Trimming cost V 7 bases and J 7 bases, with 17 bases left between them. CDR3 residues: CASKGTGDWNEQFF. The CDR3 nucleotides are TGTGCCAGCAAAGGGACGGGGGATTGGAATGAGCAGTTCTTC.

This chain connects TRBV20-1 to TRBJ2-1; 10 nucleotides line up with TRBD2. Per the germline V gene, CDR1 is DFQATT and CDR2 is SNEGSKA (reference sequence). Trimming at V came to 0 bases and at J to 9 bases, leaving 11 bases not matched to a gene. The CDR3 is 16 amino acids. CDR3 sequence (DNA): TGCAGTGCTAGAGATGCCAGCGGGGGGGCAAAGGGTGAGCAGTTCTTC. It yields the protein CSARDASGGAKGEQFF.

This clonotype has a count of ten or more. This chain links TRBV7-3 with TRBJ2-1; perhaps D is TRBD1 or TRBD2 (5 bases each). Germline lookup yields CDR1 SGHTA and CDR2 FQGTGA. V shed 5 bases and J shed 6 bases, with 11 bases lying between them. The CDR3 consists of 13 residues. The CDR3 spells CASSRFGGNEQFF. The CDR3 region has the DNA TGTGCCAGCAGCCGCTTTGGGGGCAATGAGCAGTTCTTC. The variable domain in full, with the rest retrieved from reference TRBV7-3 and TRBJ2-1, is GAGVSQTPSNKVTEKGKYVELRCDPISGHTALYWYRQSLGQGPEFLIYFQGTGAADDSGLPNDRFFAVRPEGSVSTLKIQRTERGDSAVYLCASSRFGGNEQFFGPGTRLTVL.